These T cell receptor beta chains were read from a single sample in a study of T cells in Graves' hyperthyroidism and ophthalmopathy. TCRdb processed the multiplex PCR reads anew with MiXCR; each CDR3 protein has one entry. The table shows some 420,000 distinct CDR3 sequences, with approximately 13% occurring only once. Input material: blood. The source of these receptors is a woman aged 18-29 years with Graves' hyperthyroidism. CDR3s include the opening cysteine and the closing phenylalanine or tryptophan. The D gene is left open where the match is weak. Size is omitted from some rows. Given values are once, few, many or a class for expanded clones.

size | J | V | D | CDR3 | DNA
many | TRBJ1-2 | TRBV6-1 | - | CASSHRAEDGYTF | TGTGCCAGCAGTCACAGGGCCGAGGATGGCTACACCTTC
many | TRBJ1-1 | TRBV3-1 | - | CASRGDTEAFF | TGTGCCAGCCGCGGAGACACTGAAGCTTTCTTT
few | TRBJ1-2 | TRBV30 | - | CAWSVHPSEGGYTF | TGTGCCTGGAGTGTACATCCTTCTGAGGGTGGCTACACCTTC
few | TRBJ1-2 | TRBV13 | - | CASSSSPPQLVQYYGYTF | TGTGCCAGCAGCTCATCTCCCCCACAGTTGGTACAGTACTATGGCTACACCTTC
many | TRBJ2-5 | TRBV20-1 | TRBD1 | CSARDLDRPLPIQETQYF | TGCAGTGCTAGAGATTTGGACAGGCCGCTTCCGATCCAAGAGACCCAGTACTTC
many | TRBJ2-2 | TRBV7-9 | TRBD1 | CASSFDRGLNTGELFF | TGTGCCAGCAGCTTCGACAGGGGGCTTAACACCGGGGAGCTGTTTTTT
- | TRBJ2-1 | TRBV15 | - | CATSRDPGAYNEQFF | TGTGCCACCAGCAGAGATCCAGGGGCCTACAATGAGCAGTTCTTC
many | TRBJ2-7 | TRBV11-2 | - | CASSLARIGKEQYF | TGTGCCAGCAGCTTAGCCCGGATTGGTAAGGAGCAGTACTTC
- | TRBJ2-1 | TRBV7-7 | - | CASSLWGGEQFF | TGTGCTAGCAGCTTATGGGGCGGTGAGCAGTTCTTC
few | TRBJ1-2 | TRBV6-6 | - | CASSYGQDYGYTF | TGTGCCAGCAGTTACGGTCAGGACTATGGCTACACCTTC